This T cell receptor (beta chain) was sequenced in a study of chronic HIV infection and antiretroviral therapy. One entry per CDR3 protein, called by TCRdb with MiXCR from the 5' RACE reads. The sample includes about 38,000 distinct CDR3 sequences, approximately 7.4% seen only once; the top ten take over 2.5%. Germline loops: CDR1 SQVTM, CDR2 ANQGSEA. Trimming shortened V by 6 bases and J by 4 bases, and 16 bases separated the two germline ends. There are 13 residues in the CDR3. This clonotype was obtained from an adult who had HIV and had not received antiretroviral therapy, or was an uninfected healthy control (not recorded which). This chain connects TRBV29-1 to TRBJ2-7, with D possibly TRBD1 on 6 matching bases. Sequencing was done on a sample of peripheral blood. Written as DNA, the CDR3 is TGCAGCGTCGAACTGGACAGCTCTTACGAGCAGTACTTC. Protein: CSVELDSSYEQYF.